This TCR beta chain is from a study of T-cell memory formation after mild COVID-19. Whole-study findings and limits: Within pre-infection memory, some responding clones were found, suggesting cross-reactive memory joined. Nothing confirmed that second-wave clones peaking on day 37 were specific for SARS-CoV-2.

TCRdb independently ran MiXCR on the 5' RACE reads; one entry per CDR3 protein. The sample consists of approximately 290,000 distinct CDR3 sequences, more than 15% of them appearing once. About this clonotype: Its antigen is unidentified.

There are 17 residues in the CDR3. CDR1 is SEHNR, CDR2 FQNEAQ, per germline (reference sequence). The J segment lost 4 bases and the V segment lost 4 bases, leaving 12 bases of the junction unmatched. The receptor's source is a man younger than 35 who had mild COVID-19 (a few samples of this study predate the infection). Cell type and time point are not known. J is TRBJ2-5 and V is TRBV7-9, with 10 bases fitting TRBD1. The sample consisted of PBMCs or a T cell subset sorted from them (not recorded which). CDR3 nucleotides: TGTGCCAGCAGCTCCTATAGCCGGGACAGGGGCGGAGAGACCCAGTACTTC. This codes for CASSSYSRDRGGETQYF. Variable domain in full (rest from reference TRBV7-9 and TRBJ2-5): DTGVSQNPRHKITKRGQNVTFRCDPISEHNRLYWYRQTLGQGPEFLTYFQNEAQLEKSRLLSDRFSAERPKGSFSTLEIQRTEQGDSAMYLCASSSYSRDRGGETQYFGPGTRLLVL.